A single sample gave rise to the 10 T cell receptor beta chains below, sequenced in a study of blood T cell repertoires in COVID-19. Profiling relied on immunoSEQ multiplex PCR, and the TCRdb table lists in-frame clones only, not all of them. The sample shows fewer than 350,000 clones, roughly 90% of them seen only once. Sequences were obtained from peripheral blood. These receptors came from a woman in her 70s with COVID-19, enrolled during active disease.

This rearrangement joins TRBV5-4 to TRBJ1-3, with a weak D call TRBD1 (5 bases). CDR1 is SGHNT and CDR2 is YYREEE in the germline V gene (reference sequence). The length of the CDR3 is 16 residues. Trimming left V 0 bases short and J 2 bases short, with 12 bases between. As DNA, the CDR3 is TGTGCCAGCAGCTTGGCCGGGGGAAGGGCTGGAAACACCATATATTTT. Residues: CASSLAGGRAGNTIYF.

V and J are TRBV11-1 and TRBJ2-1; 11 nucleotides agree with TRBD1. With V trimmed by 0 bases and J by 6 bases, 10 bases remained unmatched. CDR1 and CDR2 from the germline V gene are SGHAT and FQDESV (reference sequence). The CDR3 sequence is 18 residues long. The CDR3 reads CASSLAPTGTGGGNEQFF. The CDR3 region has the DNA TGTGCCAGCAGCTTAGCGCCAACCGGGACAGGGGGAGGCAATGAGCAGTTCTTC.

This clone showed up just once. V usage is TRBV4-1 and J usage is TRBJ2-5; possibly TRBD1 for D (5 bases). Trimming cost V 3 bases and J 1 base, with 12 bases left between them. Germline assignment: CDR1 MGHRA and CDR2 YSYEKL. The CDR3 spans 15 residues. CDR3 nucleotide sequence: TGCGCCAGCAGCCAGAACACAGGCACCCAAGAGACCCAGTACTTC. Translation gives CASSQNTGTQETQYF.

CDR3 residues: CASSQDRLANYEQYF. The CDR3 region has the DNA TGTGCCAGCAGCCAAGATCGCCTAGCGAACTACGAGCAGTACTTC. The chain recombines TRBV3-1 (or the pseudogene TRBV3-2) with TRBJ2-7; TRBD2 is a possible D gene (6 bases). V was cut by 0 bases and J by 3 bases, with 12 bases left in between. Germline values: CDR1 LGHDT, CDR2 YNNKEL (reference sequence). CDR3 length: 15 residues.

The chain is built from TRBV5-4 and TRBJ2-3, with D possibly matching TRBD2 (5 bases). V was shortened by 0 bases and J by 0 bases, with 11 bases between the two germline ends. CDR1 and CDR2 (germline): SGHNT, YYREEE (reference sequence). The CDR3 covers 16 residues. The CDR3 reads CASSLGTGMSTDTQYF. CDR3 in DNA: TGTGCCAGCAGCTTGGGGACGGGGATGAGCACAGATACGCAGTATTTT.

V gene TRBV6-2 or TRBV6-3 combines with J gene TRBJ1-1; 10 bases map to TRBD1. Germline CDR1 MNHEY, CDR2 SVGEGT. V lost 2 bases and J lost 6; bases outside the gene matches: 3. The CDR3 has 14 amino acids. The CDR3 spells CASSYRGQGSEAFF. CDR3 bases: TGTGCCAGCAGTTACAGGGGACAGGGGTCTGAAGCTTTCTTT.

This chain connects TRBV12-3 or TRBV12-4 to TRBJ2-3; D unresolved. The germline V and J ends were trimmed by 4 bases and 4 bases, with 3 bases remaining between them. The CDR3 length is 11 residues. DNA of the CDR3: TGTGCCAGCAGTTCAGCAGATACGCAGTATTTT. Its protein is CASSSADTQYF.

This sequence joins TRBV11-2 and TRBJ1-3, with TRBD1 as a possible D gene (5 bases). Germline values: CDR1 SGHAT, CDR2 FQNNGV. CDR3 size: 16 residues. Trimming pared 8 bases from V and 0 bases from J, leaving 17 bases between. The chain's CDR3 is CASSSGGVISGNTIYF. Here the CDR3 DNA reads TGTGCCAGCTCATCGGGGGGGGTTATCTCTGGAAACACCATATATTTT.

The CDR3 here is CASSQRLAGGSGELFF. For the CDR3, the DNA is TGTGCCAGCAGCCAGCGACTAGCGGGGGGGTCGGGGGAGCTGTTTTTT. This chain connects TRBV3-1 (or the pseudogene TRBV3-2) to TRBJ2-2, with 14 bases identical to TRBD2. Germline loops: CDR1 LGHDT, CDR2 YNNKEL (reference sequence). This CDR3 spans 16 amino acids. V lost 3 bases to trimming and J lost 8 bases; unmatched junction nucleotides: 5.

V gene TRBV7-8 combines with J gene TRBJ2-7; D is unresolved. CDR3 size: 13 residues. CDR1 SGHVS and CDR2 FQNEAQ come from the germline V gene. The V end was cut by 2 bases, the J end by 3 bases, with 8 bases between. This CDR3 reads CASSLSSGYEQYF. The CDR3 DNA reads as TGTGCCAGCAGCTTATCTTCGGGCTACGAGCAGTACTTC.